This T cell receptor beta chain was recorded in a study of cytomegalovirus exposure and HLA in healthy donors. Study context: The early release's HLA-typed donors yielded 80 million to 95 million unique TCRs. Study-wide findings and caveats: It is likely that the observed cluster of highly shared sequence variants was a sequencing artifact. HLA alleles were associated with 18,000 or so TCR beta sequences in a later analysis at 0.05 false discovery rate.

The germline CDR1 and CDR2 sequences are MDHEN and SYDVKM. The CDR3 loop spans 12 amino acids. V was clipped by 6 bases and J by 5 bases; unmatched bases: 3. The PCR used 60 Vbeta and 13 Jbeta primers. TCRdb's copy holds only in-frame clones and misses some; the assay was immunoSEQ multiplex PCR. The repertoire holds tens of thousands of clones, with more than 75% as singletons. This clone was seen only once. Its cognate antigen is unknown. J is TRBJ2-7 and V is TRBV28; 8 bases are shared with TRBD1. This sequence was found in a man between 18 and 29 years old in good health and CMV-seropositive. Material: PBMCs. CDR3 in amino acids: CASSATGDEQYF. CDR3 nucleotides: TGTGCCAGCAGCGCGACAGGGGACGAGCAGTACTTC.